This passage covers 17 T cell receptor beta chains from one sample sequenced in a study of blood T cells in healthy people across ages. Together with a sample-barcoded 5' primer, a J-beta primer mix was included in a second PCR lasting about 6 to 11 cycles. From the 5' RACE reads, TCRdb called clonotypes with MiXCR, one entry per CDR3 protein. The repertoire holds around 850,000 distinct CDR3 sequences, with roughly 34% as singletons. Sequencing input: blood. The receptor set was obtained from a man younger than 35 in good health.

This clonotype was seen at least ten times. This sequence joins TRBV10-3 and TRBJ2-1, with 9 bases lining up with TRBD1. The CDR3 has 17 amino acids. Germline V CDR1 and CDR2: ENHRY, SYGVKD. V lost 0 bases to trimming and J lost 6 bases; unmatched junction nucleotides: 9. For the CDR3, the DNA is TGTGCCATCAGTGAGTCGGCTGGGACAGGGCCCCCCAATGAGCAGTTCTTC. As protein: CAISESAGTGPPNEQFF.

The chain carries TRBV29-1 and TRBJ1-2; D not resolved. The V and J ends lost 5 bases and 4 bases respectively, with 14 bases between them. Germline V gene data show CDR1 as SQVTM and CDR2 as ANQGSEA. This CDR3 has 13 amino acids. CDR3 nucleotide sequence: TGCAGCGTTCCGCACGGGGAACTCTATGGCTACACCTTC. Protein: CSVPHGELYGYTF.

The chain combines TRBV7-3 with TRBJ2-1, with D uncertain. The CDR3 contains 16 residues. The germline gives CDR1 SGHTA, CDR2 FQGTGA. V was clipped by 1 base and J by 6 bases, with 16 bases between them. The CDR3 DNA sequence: TGTGCCAGCAGCTTAAGTTACGGTACACCGTTCAATGAGCAGTTCTTC. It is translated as CASSLSYGTPFNEQFF. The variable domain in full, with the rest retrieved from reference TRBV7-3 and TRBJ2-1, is GAGVSQTPSNKVTEKGKYVELRCDPISGHTALYWYRQSLGQGPEFLIYFQGTGAADDSGLPNDRFFAVRPEGSVSTLKIQRTERGDSAVYLCASSLSYGTPFNEQFFGPGTRLTVL.

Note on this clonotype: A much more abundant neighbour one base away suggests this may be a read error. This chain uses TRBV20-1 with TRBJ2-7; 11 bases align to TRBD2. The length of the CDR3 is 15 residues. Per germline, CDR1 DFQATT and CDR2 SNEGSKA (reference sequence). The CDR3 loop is CCARRLAGSSYEQYF. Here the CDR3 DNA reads TGCTGTGCTAGAAGACTAGCGGGGAGCTCCTACGAGCAGTACTTC.

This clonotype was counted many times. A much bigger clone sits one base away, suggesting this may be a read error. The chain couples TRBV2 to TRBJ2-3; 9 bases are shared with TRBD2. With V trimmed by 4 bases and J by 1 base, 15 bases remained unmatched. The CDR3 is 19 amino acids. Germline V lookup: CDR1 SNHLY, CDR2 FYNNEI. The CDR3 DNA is TGTGCCAGCAGTGTAGCCGCTAGCGGGGACAAGGGGGGCACAGATACGCAGTATTTT. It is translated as CASSVAASGDKGGTDTQYF.

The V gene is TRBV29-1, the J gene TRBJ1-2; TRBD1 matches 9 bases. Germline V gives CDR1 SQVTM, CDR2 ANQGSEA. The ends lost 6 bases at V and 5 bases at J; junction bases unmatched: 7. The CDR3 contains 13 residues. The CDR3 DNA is TGCAGCGTCGGGACAGGGTTAACTTATGGCTACACCTTC. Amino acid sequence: CSVGTGLTYGYTF. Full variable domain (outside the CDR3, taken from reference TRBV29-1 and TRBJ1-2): SAVISQKPSRDICQRGTSLTIQCQVDSQVTMMFWYRQQPGQSLTLIATANQGSEATYESGFVIDKFPISRPNLTFSTLTVSNMSPEDSSIYLCSVGTGLTYGYTFGSGTRLTVV.

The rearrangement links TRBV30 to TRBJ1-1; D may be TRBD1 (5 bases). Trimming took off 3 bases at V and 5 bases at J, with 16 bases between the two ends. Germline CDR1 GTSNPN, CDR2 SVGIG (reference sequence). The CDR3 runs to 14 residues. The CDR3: CAWSLGAGRTEAFF. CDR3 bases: TGTGCCTGGAGCCTAGGGGCCGGTAGAACTGAAGCTTTCTTT.

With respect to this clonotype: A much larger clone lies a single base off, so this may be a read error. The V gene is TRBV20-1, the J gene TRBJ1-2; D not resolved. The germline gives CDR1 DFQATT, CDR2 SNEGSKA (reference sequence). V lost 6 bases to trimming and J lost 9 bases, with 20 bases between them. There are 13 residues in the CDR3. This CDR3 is CSAPGQAQRRYTF. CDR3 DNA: TGCAGTGCCCCTGGGCAGGCTCAGAGGCGCTACACCTTC.

CDR3: CASSPLGGGNNEQYF. The CDR3 DNA is TGTGCCAGCAGTCCCCTCGGTGGGGGAAACAATGAGCAGTACTTC. V is TRBV27 and J is TRBJ2-7; D is tentatively TRBD1 or TRBD2 (5 bases each). Between the trimmed V and J ends, which lost 5 bases and 7 bases, there was a span of 21 bases. CDR1 MNHEY and CDR2 SMNVEV come from the germline V gene (reference sequence). CDR3 length: 15 amino acids.

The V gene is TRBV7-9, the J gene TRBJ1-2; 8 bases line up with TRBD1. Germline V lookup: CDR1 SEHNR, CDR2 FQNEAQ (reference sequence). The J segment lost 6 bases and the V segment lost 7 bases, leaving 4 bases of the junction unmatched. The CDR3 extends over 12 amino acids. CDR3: CASIRGLDGYTF. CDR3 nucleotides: TGTGCCAGCATCAGGGGGCTTGATGGCTACACCTTC.

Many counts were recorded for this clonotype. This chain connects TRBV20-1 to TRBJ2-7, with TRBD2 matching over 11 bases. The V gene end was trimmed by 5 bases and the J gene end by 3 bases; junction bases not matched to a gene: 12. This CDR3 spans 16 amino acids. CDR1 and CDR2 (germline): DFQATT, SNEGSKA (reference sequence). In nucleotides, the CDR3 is TGCAGTGCTGTCATGTTGGGACTAGCGGATTACTACGAGCAGTACTTC. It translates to CSAVMLGLADYYEQYF.

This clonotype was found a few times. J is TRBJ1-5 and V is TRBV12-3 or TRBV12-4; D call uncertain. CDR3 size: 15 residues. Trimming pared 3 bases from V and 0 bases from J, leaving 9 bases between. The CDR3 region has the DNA TGTGCCAGCAGTTTTGGGCCATATAGCAATCAGCCCCAGCATTTT. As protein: CASSFGPYSNQPQHF.

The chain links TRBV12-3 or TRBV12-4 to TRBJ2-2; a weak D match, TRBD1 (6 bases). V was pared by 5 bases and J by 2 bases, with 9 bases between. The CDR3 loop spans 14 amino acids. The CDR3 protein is CASSRTVNTGELFF. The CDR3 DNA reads TGTGCCAGCAGTCGGACAGTAAACACCGGGGAGCTGTTTTTT.

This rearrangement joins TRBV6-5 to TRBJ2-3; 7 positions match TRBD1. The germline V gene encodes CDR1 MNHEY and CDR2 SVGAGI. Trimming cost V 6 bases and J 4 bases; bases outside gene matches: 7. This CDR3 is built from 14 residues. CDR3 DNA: TGTGCCAGCAGAGCACGAGGGGGCCCAGATACGCAGTATTTT. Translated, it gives CASRARGGPDTQYF.

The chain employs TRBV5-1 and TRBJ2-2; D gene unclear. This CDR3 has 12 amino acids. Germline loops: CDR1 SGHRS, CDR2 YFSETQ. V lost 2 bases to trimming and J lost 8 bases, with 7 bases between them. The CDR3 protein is CASSFPRGELFF. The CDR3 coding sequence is TGCGCCAGCAGCTTCCCGAGGGGGGAGCTGTTTTTT.

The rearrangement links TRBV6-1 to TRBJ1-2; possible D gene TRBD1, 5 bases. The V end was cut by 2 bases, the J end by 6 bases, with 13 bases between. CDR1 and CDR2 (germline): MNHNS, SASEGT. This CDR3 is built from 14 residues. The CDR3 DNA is TGTGCCAGCAGTGAACAGGGTTGGGTGGATGGCTACACCTTC. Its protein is CASSEQGWVDGYTF.

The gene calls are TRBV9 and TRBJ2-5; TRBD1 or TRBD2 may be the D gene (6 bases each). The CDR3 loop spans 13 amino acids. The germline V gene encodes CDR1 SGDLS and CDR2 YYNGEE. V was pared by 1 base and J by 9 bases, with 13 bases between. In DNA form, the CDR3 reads TGTGCCAGCAGCGTAACGGGGGCTGAGGCCCAGTACTTC. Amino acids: CASSVTGAEAQYF.